A single sample is the source of the 32 T cell receptor beta chains below, sequenced in a study of graft-versus-host responses after intestinal transplantation (dated by TCRdb to the early 2020s). Which antigens these TCRs recognize remains unknown. Library preparation employed the immunoSEQ multiplex PCR assay. TCRdb's version of the immuneACCESS table is confined to in-frame rearrangements and falls short of the full clone set. An unresolved V gene accounts for under half of the shortfall where checked; the remainder is of unknown origin. This sample is represented by under 150,000 clones; over 85% of them were singletons. The ten largest clonotypes hold 0.095% to 0.15% of the sample. Taken with the paper, the label for time point translates to: cells obtained before transplantation from donor or recipient. The sample consisted of unstimulated CD4+ T cells sorted from spleen or lymph node cells, taken before intestinal transplant. The receptors originated from a human donor who received an intestinal transplant.

The chain has TRBV29-1 and TRBJ2-5; D not certain. Germline V gene lookup returns CDR1 SQVTM and CDR2 ANQGSEA. V was cut by 6 bases and J by 5 bases, with 13 bases left in between. This CDR3 comprises 12 residues. CDR3 sequence: CSVRPGFETQYF. The CDR3 nucleotides read TGCAGCGTCCGCCCGGGTTTCGAGACCCAGTACTTC.

This rearrangement joins TRBV18 to TRBJ2-5, with D unclear. Trimming took 0 bases from V and 2 from J, leaving 7 bases between them. The CDR3 is 14 amino acids. Germline assignment: CDR1 KGHSH and CDR2 LQKENI. Here the CDR3 DNA reads TGTGCCAGCTCACCACCTTCCAGGCAAGAGACCCAGTACTTC. Translated, it gives CASSPPSRQETQYF. The entire variable domain, with the rest obtained from reference TRBV18 and TRBJ2-5, is as follows: NAGVMQNPRHLVRRRGQEARLRCSPMKGHSHVYWYRQLPEEGLKFMVYLQKENIIDESGMPKERFSAEFPKEGPSILRIQQVVRGDSAAYFCASSPPSRQETQYFGPGTRLLVL.

This clone showed up just once. The CDR3 sequence: CASSETSDRYNEQFF. CDR3 coding DNA: TGCGCCAGCAGCGAGACTAGCGACCGCTACAATGAGCAGTTCTTC. The chain is built from TRBV5-1 and TRBJ2-1, with TRBD2 identical over 8 bases. CDR3 size: 15 residues. V lost 4 bases, J lost 3 bases, and 6 bases stayed unmatched. Per the germline V gene, CDR1 is SGHRS and CDR2 is YFSETQ. Full variable domain (rest looked up from reference TRBV5-1 and TRBJ2-1): KAGVTQTPRYLIKTRGQQVTLSCSPISGHRSVSWYQQTPGQGLQFLFEYFSETQRNKGNFPGRFSGRQFSNSRSEMNVSTLELGDSALYLCASSETSDRYNEQFFGPGTRLTVL.

This sequence joins TRBV5-1 and TRBJ1-2, with D perhaps TRBD1 (5 bases). CDR3 length equals 15 residues. V lost 0 bases to trimming and J lost 6 bases, with 15 bases between them. Germline CDR1 SGHRS, CDR2 YFSETQ. CDR3 in DNA: TGCGCCAGCAGCTTGGTGGTAGGGGCGCGGGATGGCTACACCTTC. Protein product: CASSLVVGARDGYTF.

The chain combines TRBV5-8 with TRBJ1-1; a weak D match, TRBD1 (5 bases). The length of the CDR3 is 12 residues. V was trimmed by 3 bases and J by 7 bases, leaving 10 bases between them. The germline V gene encodes CDR1 SGHTS and CDR2 YDEGEE. The CDR3 bases are TGTGCCAGCAGCTCAGGGCTCCGTGAAGCTTTCTTT. It codes for CASSSGLREAFF.

The rearrangement links TRBV5-6 to TRBJ1-5, with TRBD1 as a possible D gene (6 bases). CDR1 is SGHDT and CDR2 is YYEEEE in the germline V gene. V shed 6 bases and J shed 2 bases, with 21 bases lying between them. The CDR3 totals 17 residues. The CDR3 sequence: CASTRYLGAFGNQPQHF. CDR3 DNA: TGTGCCAGCACCCGCTATCTGGGGGCATTCGGCAATCAGCCCCAGCATTTT.

The J gene is TRBJ2-3, the V gene TRBV5-1; D is possibly TRBD1 (5 bases). CDR3 length equals 15 residues. The germline V gene has CDR1 SGHRS and CDR2 YFSETQ. Trimming pared 6 bases from V and 0 bases from J, leaving 14 bases between. The chain's CDR3 is CASTRVEASTDTQYF. CDR3 nucleotide sequence: TGCGCCAGCACCAGGGTCGAAGCTAGCACAGATACGCAGTATTTT. Variable domain in full (rest from reference TRBV5-1 and TRBJ2-3): KAGVTQTPRYLIKTRGQQVTLSCSPISGHRSVSWYQQTPGQGLQFLFEYFSETQRNKGNFPGRFSGRQFSNSRSEMNVSTLELGDSALYLCASTRVEASTDTQYFGPGTRLTVL.

The chain's CDR3 is CASSYRGQGDTQYF. In DNA form, the CDR3 reads TGTGCCAGCAGTTACAGGGGTCAGGGAGATACGCAGTATTTT. V usage is TRBV6-5 and J usage is TRBJ2-3; a possible D gene is TRBD1 (5 bases). Per germline, CDR1 MNHEY and CDR2 SVGAGI. V dropped 2 bases and J dropped 5 bases, with 11 bases sitting between them. The CDR3 totals 14 residues.

V is TRBV7-6 and J is TRBJ2-5, with D unresolved. Trimming pared 1 base from V and 1 base from J, leaving 4 bases between. Germline CDR1 is SGHVS and CDR2 is FNYEAQ. The CDR3 has 13 amino acids. CDR3 amino acids: CASSLGGQETQYF. DNA for the CDR3: TGTGCCAGCAGCTTAGGAGGCCAAGAGACCCAGTACTTC.

This chain connects TRBV19 to TRBJ2-7, with D unresolved. CDR1 and CDR2 (germline): LNHDA, SQIVND (reference sequence). The V end was cut by 3 bases, the J end by 1 base, with 7 bases between. The CDR3 has 13 amino acids. The CDR3 spells CASSIGLSYEQYF. CDR3 in DNA: TGTGCCAGTAGTATCGGGCTGTCCTACGAGCAGTACTTC. Filled out from reference TRBV19 and TRBJ2-7, the complete variable domain reads DGGITQSPKYLFRKEGQNVTLSCEQNLNHDAMYWYRQDPGQGLRLIYYSQIVNDFQKGDIAEGYSVSREKKESFPLTVTSAQKNPTAFYLCASSIGLSYEQYFGPGTRLTVT.

This clone was counted a single time. This chain joins TRBV7-3 and TRBJ2-7; D is perhaps TRBD1 (6 bases). The ends were cut back, 0 bases at V and 4 bases at J, with 7 bases in the middle. Germline-derived CDR1 and CDR2 are SGHTA and FQGTGA. CDR3 length: 13 amino acids. CDR3 bases: TGTGCCAGCAGCTTAACGAGGGGGTACGAGCAGTACTTC. Its translation is CASSLTRGYEQYF.

V gene TRBV5-1 combines with J gene TRBJ2-3, with D possibly TRBD2 on 6 matching bases. V was clipped by 6 bases and J by 1 base, with 18 bases between them. CDR3 length: 16 amino acids. The germline V gene has CDR1 SGHRS and CDR2 YFSETQ. The CDR3 DNA reads TGCGCCAGCACCTTTGCGAACGGCGGGGGCACAGATACGCAGTATTTT. Translated, it gives CASTFANGGGTDTQYF.

The chain carries TRBV5-1 and TRBJ2-7; 7 positions match TRBD1. With V trimmed by 0 bases and J by 4 bases, 7 bases remained unmatched. This CDR3 spans 15 amino acids. Per germline, CDR1 SGHRS and CDR2 YFSETQ. The DNA for the CDR3 is TGCGCCAGCAGCTTGGTTCCCCGACAGGGATACGAGCAGTACTTC. It yields the protein CASSLVPRQGYEQYF.

This clone is a singleton in its sample. The rearrangement uses TRBV6-1 and TRBJ1-1; D remains unclear. CDR1 is MNHNS and CDR2 is SASEGT in the germline V gene. This CDR3 comprises 16 residues. V lost 2 bases to trimming and J lost 7 bases, with 20 bases between them. The CDR3 reads CASSELFGNYLIEAFF. The CDR3 bases are TGTGCCAGCAGTGAACTCTTCGGAAACTACCTTATTGAAGCTTTCTTT.

The V call is TRBV30, the J call TRBJ2-7, with D uncertain. In germline, CDR1 is GTSNPN, CDR2 SVGIG (reference sequence). The CDR3 loop spans 12 amino acids. Between the trimmed V and J ends, which lost 1 base and 0 bases, there was a span of 4 bases. The CDR3 reads CAWSESSYEQYF. CDR3 DNA: TGTGCCTGGAGTGAGAGCTCCTACGAGCAGTACTTC.

The rearrangement joins TRBV2 to TRBJ2-7; TRBD2 matches 7 bases. Trimming at V came to 5 bases and at J to 7 bases, leaving 8 bases not matched to a gene. CDR1 SNHLY and CDR2 FYNNEI come from the germline V gene. This CDR3 spans 13 amino acids. CDR3 amino acids: CASSPSGMGEQYF. The CDR3 DNA is TGTGCCAGCAGTCCGAGCGGGATGGGGGAGCAGTACTTC.

The chain joins TRBV30 to TRBJ1-1, with D unresolved. Trimming stripped 2 bases from V and 3 bases from J, with 10 bases between. There are 13 residues in the CDR3. Germline assignment: CDR1 GTSNPN and CDR2 SVGIG (reference sequence). The CDR3 is CAWSTNGYTEAFF. CDR3 nucleotides: TGTGCCTGGAGTACGAATGGTTACACTGAAGCTTTCTTT.

The chain is built from TRBV2 and TRBJ2-2, with a possible D match to TRBD2 (5 bases). In germline, CDR1 is SNHLY, CDR2 FYNNEI. The CDR3 has 16 residues. Between the trimmed V and J ends, which lost 3 bases and 4 bases, there was a span of 15 bases. CDR3: CASSDGLPGTTGELFF. DNA of the CDR3: TGTGCCAGCAGTGACGGACTCCCAGGAACCACCGGGGAGCTGTTTTTT.

This chain uses TRBV7-6 with TRBJ2-5; D uncertain. This CDR3 is built from 12 residues. Trimming shortened V by 1 base and J by 7 bases, and 7 bases separated the two germline ends. Per the germline V gene, CDR1 is SGHVS and CDR2 is FNYEAQ. CDR3 loop: CASSLGGWTQYF. CDR3 in DNA: TGTGCCAGCAGCTTAGGGGGTTGGACCCAGTACTTC.

The chain recombines TRBV6-1 with TRBJ2-2, with 12 bases matching TRBD2. This CDR3 comprises 17 residues. Germline trimming cut 4 bases from V and 5 bases from J; bases unmatched to any gene: 8. Germline CDR1 is MNHNS and CDR2 is SASEGT. The CDR3 is CASSGLAGALGTGELFF. The CDR3 nucleotides read TGTGCCAGCAGTGGACTAGCGGGAGCACTGGGAACCGGGGAGCTGTTTTTT.

CDR3 amino acids: CASSRSGSRYNEQFF. CDR3 coding DNA: TGTGCCAGCAGCCGTAGCGGGAGCAGGTACAATGAGCAGTTCTTC. The V and J genes are TRBV7-3 and TRBJ2-1, with TRBD2 identical over 9 bases. The J segment lost 4 bases and the V segment lost 5 bases, leaving 6 bases of the junction unmatched. The CDR3 consists of 15 residues. Looked up from germline, CDR1 is SGHTA and CDR2 is FQGTGA.

V gene TRBV11-2 combines with J gene TRBJ2-7; D gene ambiguous. With 5 bases removed from V and 5 bases from J, the gap between germline ends came to 16 bases. There are 14 residues in the CDR3. Germline V gene data show CDR1 as SGHAT and CDR2 as FQNNGV. The CDR3 is CASSNRRSLNEQYF. Written as DNA, the CDR3 is TGTGCCAGCAGCAATCGGAGATCCCTTAACGAGCAGTACTTC.

This clone was detected only once. V is TRBV6-6 and J is TRBJ1-1; weak D call: TRBD1 (5 bases). Germline values: CDR1 MNHNY, CDR2 SVGAGI (reference sequence). This CDR3 region has 16 residues. Trimming took off 2 bases at V and 4 bases at J, with 17 bases between the two ends. CDR3 sequence reads: CASSYPSGPGSTEAFF. The CDR3 DNA reads as TGTGCCAGCAGTTACCCATCGGGGCCCGGGAGCACTGAAGCTTTCTTT.

The gene calls are TRBV7-3 and TRBJ2-3; tentative D call: TRBD1 (5 bases). This CDR3 region has 14 residues. V shed 5 bases and J shed 6 bases, with 15 bases lying between them. Germline CDR1 SGHTA, CDR2 FQGTGA. The CDR3 DNA is TGTGCCAGCAGCCCTTTCAGGAACAGGGATACGCAGTATTTT. Its translation is CASSPFRNRDTQYF.

This rearrangement joins TRBV19 to TRBJ2-5, with a tentative D call TRBD2 (6 bases). This CDR3 comprises 13 residues. Germline V gene sequence: CDR1 LNHDA, CDR2 SQIVND (reference sequence). Trimming pared 7 bases from V and 1 base from J, leaving 10 bases between. The CDR3 protein is CASNLGGQETQYF. In DNA, the CDR3 is TGTGCCAGTAACCTGGGGGGCCAAGAGACCCAGTACTTC.

The chain uses TRBV6-6 and TRBJ1-2, with D maybe TRBD1 (5 bases). The CDR3 contains 11 residues. CDR1 and CDR2 from the germline V gene are MNHNY and SVGAGI (reference sequence). V was shortened by 7 bases and J by 6 bases, with 9 bases between the two germline ends. CDR3 loop: CASNSRDGYTF. The CDR3 DNA is TGTGCCAGCAACTCCAGGGATGGCTACACCTTC.

The chain uses TRBV9 and TRBJ2-3, with no clear D. V shed 3 bases and J shed 0 bases, with 8 bases lying between them. The germline gives CDR1 SGDLS, CDR2 YYNGEE. This CDR3 is 14 amino acids long. The CDR3 DNA reads TGTGCCAGCAGCGGCCGTACTAGCACAGATACGCAGTATTTT. It is translated as CASSGRTSTDTQYF.

The chain recombines TRBV7-8 with TRBJ2-2; 8 positions agree with TRBD2. V gave up 1 base and J gave up 4 bases; unmatched junction bases: 5. Germline V gene data show CDR1 as SGHVS and CDR2 as FQNEAQ. The CDR3 consists of 16 residues. The CDR3 sequence: CASSLGGGGTTGELFF. The CDR3 nucleotides read TGTGCCAGCAGCTTAGGAGGCGGGGGGACCACCGGGGAGCTGTTTTTT.

J is TRBJ2-7 and V is TRBV19; 10 nucleotides align to TRBD2. The CDR3 is 15 amino acids. Germline CDR1 LNHDA, CDR2 SQIVND (reference sequence). V trimming: 6 bases; J trimming: 3 bases; junction bases outside the gene matches: 8. The CDR3 here is CASSPLAGVLYEQYF. For the CDR3, the DNA is TGTGCCAGTAGCCCCCTAGCGGGAGTCCTCTACGAGCAGTACTTC.

V gene TRBV18 combines with J gene TRBJ1-2; TRBD1 is a possible D gene (6 bases). The CDR3 is made up of 14 amino acids. Trimming removed 4 bases from V and 4 bases from J, with 13 bases in between. Germline loops: CDR1 KGHSH, CDR2 LQKENI. In DNA form, the CDR3 reads TGTGCCAGCTCACGAGGCTCAGGGGTCTATGGCTACACCTTC. It yields the protein CASSRGSGVYGYTF.

The rearrangement links TRBV7-3 to TRBJ2-5, with D perhaps matching TRBD1 (7 bases). CDR3 length: 14 amino acids. Germline loops: CDR1 SGHTA, CDR2 FQGTGA. Trimming took 4 bases from V and 7 from J, leaving 16 bases between them. CDR3 in DNA: TGTGCCAGCAGCTCCCCAGGGGGGACGGGGACCCAGTACTTC. Its translation: CASSSPGGTGTQYF.

The rearrangement joins TRBV4-1 to TRBJ2-5; D perhaps matches TRBD1 (5 bases). This CDR3 spans 14 amino acids. With 4 bases removed from V and 3 bases from J, the gap between germline ends came to 12 bases. Germline V gene sequence: CDR1 MGHRA, CDR2 YSYEKL. The CDR3 DNA is TGCGCCAGCAGCCGCCAGACAGAAGAAGAGACCCAGTACTTC. The encoded protein is CASSRQTEEETQYF.